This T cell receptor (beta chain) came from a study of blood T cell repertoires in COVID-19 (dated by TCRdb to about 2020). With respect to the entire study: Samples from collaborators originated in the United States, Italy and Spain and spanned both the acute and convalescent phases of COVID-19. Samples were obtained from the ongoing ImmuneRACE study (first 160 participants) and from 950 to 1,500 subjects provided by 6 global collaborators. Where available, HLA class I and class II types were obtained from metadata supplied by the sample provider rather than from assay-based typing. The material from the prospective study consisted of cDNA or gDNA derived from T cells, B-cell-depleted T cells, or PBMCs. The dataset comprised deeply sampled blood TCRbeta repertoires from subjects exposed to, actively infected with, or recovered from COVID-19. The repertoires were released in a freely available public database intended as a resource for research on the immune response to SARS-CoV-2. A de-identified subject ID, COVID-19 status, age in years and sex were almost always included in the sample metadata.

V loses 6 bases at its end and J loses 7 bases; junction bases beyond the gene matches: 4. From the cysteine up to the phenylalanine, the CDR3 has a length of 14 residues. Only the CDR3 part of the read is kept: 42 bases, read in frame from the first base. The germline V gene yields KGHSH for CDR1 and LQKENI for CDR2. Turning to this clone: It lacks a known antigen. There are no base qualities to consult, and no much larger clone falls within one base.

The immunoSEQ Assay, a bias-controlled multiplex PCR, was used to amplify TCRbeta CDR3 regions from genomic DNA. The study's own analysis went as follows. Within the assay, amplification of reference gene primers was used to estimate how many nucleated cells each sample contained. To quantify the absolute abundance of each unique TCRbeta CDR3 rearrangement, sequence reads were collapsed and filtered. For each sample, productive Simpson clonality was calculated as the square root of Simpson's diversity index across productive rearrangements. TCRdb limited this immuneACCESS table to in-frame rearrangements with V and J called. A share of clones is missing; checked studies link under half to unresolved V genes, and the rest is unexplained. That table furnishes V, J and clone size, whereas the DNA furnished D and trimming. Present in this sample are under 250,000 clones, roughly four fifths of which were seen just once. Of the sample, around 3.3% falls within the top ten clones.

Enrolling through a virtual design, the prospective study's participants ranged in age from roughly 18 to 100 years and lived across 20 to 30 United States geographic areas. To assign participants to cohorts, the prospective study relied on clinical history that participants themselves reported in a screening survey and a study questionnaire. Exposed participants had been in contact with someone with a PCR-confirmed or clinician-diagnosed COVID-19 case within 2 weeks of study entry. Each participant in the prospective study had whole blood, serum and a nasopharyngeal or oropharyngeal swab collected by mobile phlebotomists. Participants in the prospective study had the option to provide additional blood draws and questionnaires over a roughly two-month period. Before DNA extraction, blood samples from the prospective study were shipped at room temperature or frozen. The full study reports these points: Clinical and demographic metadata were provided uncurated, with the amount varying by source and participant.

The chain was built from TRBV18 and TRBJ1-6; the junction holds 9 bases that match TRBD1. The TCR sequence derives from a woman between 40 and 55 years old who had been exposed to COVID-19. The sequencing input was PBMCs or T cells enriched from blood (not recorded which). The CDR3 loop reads CASSWTGENSPLHF. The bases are TGTGCCAGCTCTTGGACAGGGGAAAATTCACCCCTCCACTTT.